The T cell receptor beta chain under discussion was sequenced for a study of blood T cell repertoires in COVID-19 (dated by TCRdb to 2020 to 2022). Regarding the research as a whole: Collaborator samples came from the United States, Italy and Spain and covered acute and convalescent phases of COVID-19. Where HLA class I and class II types were available, the types were taken from metadata supplied by the sample provider, not from assay-based typing. The prospective study material was composed of cDNA or gDNA derived from T cells, B-cell-depleted T cells, or PBMCs. The samples were drawn from two sources: the first 160 participants of the ongoing ImmuneRACE study, and about 1,300 subjects contributed by 6 global collaborators. The dataset comprised deeply sampled blood TCRbeta repertoires from subjects exposed to, actively infected with, or recovered from COVID-19. The sample metadata nearly always contained a de-identified subject ID, COVID-19 status, age in years and sex. A freely available public database, intended as a resource for researchers studying the immune response to SARS-CoV-2, is where the repertoires were released.

Study-wide conclusions, independent of this receptor: How much clinical and demographic metadata was included differed by source and by participant, and the metadata was provided uncurated.

The collaborating institutions used their own protocols to collect whole blood in K2EDTA tubes. Collaborator samples were shipped for TCRbeta analysis as frozen whole blood, isolated PBMCs, or DNA extracted from either sample type. The immunoSEQ Assay, a bias-controlled multiplex PCR, was used to amplify TCRbeta CDR3 regions from genomic DNA. In the original analysis: The number of nucleated cells in each sample was estimated from the amplification of reference gene primers within the assay. To quantify the absolute abundance of each unique TCRbeta CDR3 rearrangement, sequence reads were collapsed and filtered. For each sample, productive Simpson clonality was calculated as the square root of Simpson's diversity index across productive rearrangements. TCRdb took over this immuneACCESS table, retaining in-frame rearrangements with V and J assigned. Such tables are incomplete; in checked studies, under half of the missing clones stem from an unresolved V gene, and the remainder is unexplained. Clone size and V and J calls were adopted from that table, with D and trimming inferred from the DNA. This sample is represented by fewer than 500,000 clones; around 84% of them were singletons. The ten largest clones capture about 1.2% of the sample.

In regard to this clone: Its binding antigen is unknown. No per-base quality is available; no much larger clone lies one base away.

The germline V gene gives CDR1 as SGHNT and CDR2 as YENEEA. Relative to germline, V is 5 bases shorter and J is 4 bases shorter, with 11 bases between their ends. The CDR3, cysteine through phenylalanine, is 13 amino acids long. Of all the DNA, just the CDR3 is kept, 39 bases in frame from base 1. Sequenced material: peripheral blood. The V gene is TRBV11-3 and the J gene is TRBJ1-1; TRBD1 is perhaps the D gene, given 5 matching bases. This clonotype was sampled from a human donor with acute or convalescent COVID-19. The donor label of this sample is uncertain. The sequenced DNA is TGTGCCAGCAGCGCATGGGGGGGCACTGAAGCTTTCTTT. Its protein reads: CASSAWGGTEAFF.